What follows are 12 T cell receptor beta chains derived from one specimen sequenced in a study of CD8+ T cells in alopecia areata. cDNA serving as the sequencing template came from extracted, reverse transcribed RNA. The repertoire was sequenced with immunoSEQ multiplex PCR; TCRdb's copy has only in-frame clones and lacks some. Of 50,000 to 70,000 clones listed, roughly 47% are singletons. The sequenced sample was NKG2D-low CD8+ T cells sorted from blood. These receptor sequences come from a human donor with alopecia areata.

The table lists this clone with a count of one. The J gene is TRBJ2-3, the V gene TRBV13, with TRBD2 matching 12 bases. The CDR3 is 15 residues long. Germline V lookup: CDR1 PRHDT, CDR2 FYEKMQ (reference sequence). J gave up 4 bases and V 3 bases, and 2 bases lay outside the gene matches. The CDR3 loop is CASSFTSGGSDTQYF. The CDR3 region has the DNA TGTGCCAGCAGCTTTACTAGCGGGGGGTCAGATACGCAGTATTTT.

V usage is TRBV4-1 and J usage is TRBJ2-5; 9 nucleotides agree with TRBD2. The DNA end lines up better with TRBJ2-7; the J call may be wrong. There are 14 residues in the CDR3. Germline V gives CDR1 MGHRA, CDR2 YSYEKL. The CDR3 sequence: CASSQGQREVEQYF. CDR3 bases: TGCGCCAGCAGCCAAGGGCAGCGGGAGGTCGAGCAGTACTTC.

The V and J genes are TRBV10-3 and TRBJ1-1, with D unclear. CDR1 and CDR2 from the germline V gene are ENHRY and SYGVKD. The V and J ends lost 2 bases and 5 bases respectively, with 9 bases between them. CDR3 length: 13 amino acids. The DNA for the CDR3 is TGTGCCATCAGTGAGGGGATGATTACTGAAGCTTTCTTT. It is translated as CAISEGMITEAFF.

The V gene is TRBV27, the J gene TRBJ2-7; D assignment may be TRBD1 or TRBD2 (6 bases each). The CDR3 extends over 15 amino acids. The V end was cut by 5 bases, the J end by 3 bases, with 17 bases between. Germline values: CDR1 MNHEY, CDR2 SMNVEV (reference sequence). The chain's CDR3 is CASSRTVAEGYEQYF. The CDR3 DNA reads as TGTGCCAGCAGTCGGACAGTGGCGGAGGGCTACGAGCAGTACTTC.

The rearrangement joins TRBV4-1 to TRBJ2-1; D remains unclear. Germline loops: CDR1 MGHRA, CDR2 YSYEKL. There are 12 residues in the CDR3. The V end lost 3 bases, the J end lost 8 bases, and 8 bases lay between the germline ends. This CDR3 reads CASSHLQDEQFF. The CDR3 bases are TGCGCCAGCAGCCATCTTCAGGATGAGCAGTTCTTC.

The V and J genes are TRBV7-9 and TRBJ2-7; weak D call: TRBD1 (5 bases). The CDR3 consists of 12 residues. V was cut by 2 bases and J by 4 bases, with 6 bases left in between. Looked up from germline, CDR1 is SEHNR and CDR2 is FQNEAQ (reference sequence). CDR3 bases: TGTGCCAGCAGCTTACAGGGTTACGAGCAGTACTTC. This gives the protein CASSLQGYEQYF. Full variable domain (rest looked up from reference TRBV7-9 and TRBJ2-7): DTGVSQNPRHKITKRGQNVTFRCDPISEHNRLYWYRQTLGQGPEFLTYFQNEAQLEKSRLLSDRFSAERPKGSFSTLEIQRTEQGDSAMYLCASSLQGYEQYFGPGTRLTVT.

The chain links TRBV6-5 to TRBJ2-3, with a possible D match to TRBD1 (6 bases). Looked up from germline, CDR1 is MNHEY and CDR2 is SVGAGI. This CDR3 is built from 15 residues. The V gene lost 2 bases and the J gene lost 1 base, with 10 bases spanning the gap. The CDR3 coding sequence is TGTGCCAGCAGTTACGGGGACATCCGCACAGATACGCAGTATTTT. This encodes CASSYGDIRTDTQYF.

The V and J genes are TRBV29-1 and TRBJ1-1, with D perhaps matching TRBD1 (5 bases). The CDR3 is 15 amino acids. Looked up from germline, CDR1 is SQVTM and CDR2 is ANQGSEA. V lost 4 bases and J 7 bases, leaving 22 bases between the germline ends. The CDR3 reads CSVGRDRAEGGEAFF. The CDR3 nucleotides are TGCAGCGTTGGAAGGGACCGGGCCGAAGGAGGTGAAGCTTTCTTT.

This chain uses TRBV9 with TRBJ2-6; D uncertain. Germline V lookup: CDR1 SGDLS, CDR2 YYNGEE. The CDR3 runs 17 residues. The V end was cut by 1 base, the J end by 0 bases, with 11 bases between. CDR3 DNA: TGTGCCAGCAGCGTAAGCGTCGTACGCTCTGGGGCCAACGTCCTGACTTTC. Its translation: CASSVSVVRSGANVLTF.

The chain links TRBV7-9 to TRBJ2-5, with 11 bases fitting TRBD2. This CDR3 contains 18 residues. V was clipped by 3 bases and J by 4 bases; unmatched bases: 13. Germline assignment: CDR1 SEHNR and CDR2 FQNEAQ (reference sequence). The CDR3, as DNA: TGTGCCAGCAGCTTTCCCCTGGGTAGCGGGGGGGACCGAGAGACCCAGTACTTC. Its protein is CASSFPLGSGGDRETQYF.

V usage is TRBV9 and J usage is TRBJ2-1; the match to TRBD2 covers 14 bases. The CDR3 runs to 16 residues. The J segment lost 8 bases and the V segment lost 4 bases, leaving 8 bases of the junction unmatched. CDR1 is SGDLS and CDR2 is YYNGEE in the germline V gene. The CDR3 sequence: CASSKAGTSGRDEQFF. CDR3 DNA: TGTGCCAGCAGCAAGGCCGGGACTAGCGGGAGAGATGAGCAGTTCTTC.

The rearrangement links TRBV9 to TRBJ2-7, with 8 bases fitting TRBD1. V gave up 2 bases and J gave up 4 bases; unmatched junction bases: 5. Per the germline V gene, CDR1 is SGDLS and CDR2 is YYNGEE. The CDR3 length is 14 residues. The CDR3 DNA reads TGTGCCAGCAGCGTCCGGACAGGGTGGTACGAGCAGTACTTC. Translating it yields CASSVRTGWYEQYF.